The rows below give T cell receptor beta chains drawn from one sample of a study of neoadjuvant anti-PD-1 for oral cavity cancer. The table came from immunoSEQ multiplex PCR; TCRdb's copy has only in-frame clones and leaves some out. The profile covers 6,500 to 7,500 clones, with roughly 45% appearing a single time and under 30% taken by the ten largest. The sample here was tumor tissue, taken before nivolumab (anti-PD-1) treatment. These receptors all stem from a person between 40 and 85 years old with oral cavity squamous cell carcinoma. CDR3s include the opening cysteine and the closing phenylalanine or tryptophan. The D gene is left open where the match is weak. Clone size is given for some rows only: seen once, a few or many times, or a class if the clone is expanded.

>TRBV5-6|NA|TRBJ2-5|TRBD1
CASSLDRGATQYF
TGTGCCAGCAGCTTGGACAGGGGGGCGACCCAGTACTTC
>TRBV11-2|NA|TRBJ1-3|TRBD1
CASSLFGRGYGNTIYF
TGTGCTAGCAGCTTATTTGGCAGGGGGTATGGAAACACCATATATTTT
>TRBV6-6|NA|TRBJ2-4|NA
CASSYGTNKNIQYF
TGTGCCAGCAGTTACGGGACAAACAAAAACATTCAGTACTTC
>TRBV6-1|NA|TRBJ2-6|TRBD1
CASSRTGQGANVLTF
TGTGCCAGCAGTAGGACAGGGCAGGGGGCCAACGTCCTGACTTTC
>TRBV7-2|NA|TRBJ2-6|NA
CASSLTIGSGANVLTF
TGTGCCAGCAGTCTCACGATCGGCTCTGGGGCCAACGTCCTGACTTTC
>TRBV4-3|NA|TRBJ2-1|TRBD2
CASSQAAGGSYNEQFF
TGCGCCAGCAGCCAAGCAGCGGGGGGCTCCTACAATGAGCAGTTCTTC
>TRBV25-1|NA|TRBJ1-1|NA
CASSESNRANTEAFF
TGTGCCAGCAGTGAATCGAACAGGGCGAACACTGAAGCTTTCTTT
>TRBV5-6|few|TRBJ1-1|NA
CASSLVVAGEFHTEAFF
TGTGCCAGCAGCTTAGTTGTGGCAGGGGAGTTTCACACTGAAGCTTTCTTT
>TRBV19|medium-sized|TRBJ1-1|NA
CASSIQGNTEAFF
TGTGCCAGTAGTATTCAGGGGAACACTGAAGCTTTCTTT
>TRBV19|NA|TRBJ2-7|NA
CASSRAGSYEQYF
TGTGCCAGTAGTAGGGCAGGAAGTTACGAGCAGTACTTC
>TRBV18|few|TRBJ2-7|TRBD1
CASSRQQGAQDEQYF
TGTGCCAGCTCACGACAACAGGGGGCGCAGGACGAGCAGTACTTC
>TRBV19|few|TRBJ2-7|NA
CASSVDGDEQYF
TGTGCCAGTAGTGTCGACGGGGACGAGCAGTACTTC
>TRBV2|NA|TRBJ1-6|NA
CASSVGNVNSPLHF
TGTGCCAGCAGTGTCGGCAATGTGAATTCACCCCTCCACTTT
>TRBV10-3|once|TRBJ2-7|NA
CAISKNYEQYF
TGTGCCATCAGTAAGAACTACGAGCAGTACTTC
>TRBV4-1|NA|TRBJ1-6|NA
CASSQDGRGSYNSPLHF
TGCGCCAGCAGCCAAGACGGTAGAGGCTCCTATAATTCACCCCTCCACTTT
>TRBV5-4|few|TRBJ2-7|NA
CASSLLGKNTYEQYF
TGTGCCAGCAGCTTGTTAGGAAAGAATACCTACGAGCAGTACTTC
>TRBV7-9|NA|TRBJ1-2|NA
CASSLAEPIGGYTF
TGTGCCAGCAGCTTAGCAGAACCAATTGGTGGCTACACCTTC
>TRBV7-2|once|TRBJ1-6|NA
CASSIAAAGVSSPLHF
TGTGCCAGCAGTATAGCGGCGGCGGGGGTGAGTTCACCCCTCCACTTT
>TRBV19|few|TRBJ2-3|TRBD1
CASGMGQWGDTQYF
TGTGCCAGTGGAATGGGACAGTGGGGGGATACGCAGTATTTT
>TRBV18|once|TRBJ2-7|TRBD1
CASSTGTGGYEQYF
TGTGCCAGCTCTACCGGGACAGGGGGGTACGAGCAGTACTTC
>TRBV7-2|few|TRBJ2-7|NA
CASSLDRQPSYEQYF
TGTGCCAGCAGCTTAGACAGGCAACCGTCCTACGAGCAGTACTTC
>TRBV9|few|TRBJ2-1|NA
CASSGEQPEYNEQFF
TGTGCCAGCAGCGGGGAACAGCCGGAATACAATGAGCAGTTCTTC
>TRBV5-1|NA|TRBJ1-2|NA
CASSLGTGQIYYGYTF
TGCGCCAGCAGCTTGGGAACCGGACAGATCTACTATGGCTACACCTTC
>TRBV4-3|NA|TRBJ1-3|NA
CASSQDEQGAGNTIYF
TGCGCCAGCAGCCAAGACGAACAGGGAGCGGGAAACACCATATATTTT
>TRBV19|NA|TRBJ2-7|TRBD1
CASSFRTGASYEQYF
TGTGCCAGTAGTTTCAGGACAGGGGCCTCCTACGAGCAGTACTTC
>TRBV7-2|NA|TRBJ1-5|NA
CASSFQDNQPQHF
TGTGCCAGCAGCTTTCAAGACAATCAGCCCCAGCATTTT
>TRBV10-3|NA|TRBJ2-3|NA
CAIRVLSTDTQYF
TGTGCCATCAGAGTGTTGAGCACAGATACGCAGTATTTT
>TRBV4-2|NA|TRBJ1-1|NA
CASSQTGGGTEAFF
TGTGCCAGCAGCCAGACAGGAGGGGGCACTGAAGCTTTCTTT
>TRBV5-6|NA|TRBJ1-2|TRBD1
CASSFRDRVSVGYTF
TGTGCCAGCAGCTTCCGGGACAGGGTATCGGTGGGCTACACCTTC
>TRBV27|NA|TRBJ1-3|NA
CASSLSYRNTGNTIYF
TGTGCCAGCAGTTTATCGTATAGAAATACTGGAAACACCATATATTTT
>TRBV19|NA|TRBJ1-2|NA
CASSSRFTGQSGYTF
TGTGCCAGTAGTTCACGCTTTACAGGGCAGAGTGGCTACACCTTC
>TRBV10-2|few|TRBJ2-7|TRBD1
CASSDFKGWDRGTEQYF
TGCGCCAGCAGTGATTTCAAGGGGTGGGACAGGGGTACCGAGCAGTACTTC
>TRBV10-1|NA|TRBJ2-5|NA
CASSQQGSETQYF
TGCGCCAGCAGTCAACAGGGAAGTGAGACCCAGTACTTC
>TRBV5-6|NA|TRBJ1-5|NA
CASSRGGPSNQPQHF
TGTGCCAGCAGCCGTGGAGGGCCTAGCAATCAGCCCCAGCATTTT
>TRBV7-2|NA|TRBJ2-7|TRBD2
CASRQGLAGAYEQYF
TGTGCCAGCAGACAAGGACTAGCGGGGGCCTACGAGCAGTACTTC
>TRBV19|few|TRBJ1-2|NA
CASSGLPGDSTVFYGYTF
TGTGCCAGTAGTGGACTTCCAGGGGACTCGACTGTATTCTATGGCTACACCTTC
>TRBV6-4|few|TRBJ2-3|TRBD2
CASSLTSGGANTQYF
TGTGCCAGCAGTTTGACTAGCGGGGGGGCCAATACGCAGTATTTT
>TRBV28|few|TRBJ2-2|NA
CASSSLGVIGTGELFF
TGTGCCAGCAGTAGCCTCGGGGTGATTGGCACCGGGGAGCTGTTTTTT
>TRBV5-8|few|TRBJ2-5|TRBD2
CASSLLLAGARGGETQYF
TGTGCCAGCAGCTTGCTGCTAGCGGGGGCCAGAGGCGGGGAGACCCAGTACTTC
>TRBV25-1|hyperexpanded|TRBJ2-1|NA
CASSKTDYNEQFF
TGTGCCAGCAGTAAGACAGACTACAATGAGCAGTTCTTC
>TRBV5-6|few|TRBJ1-1|NA
CASSPGTLNTEAFF
TGTGCCAGCAGCCCTGGGACACTGAACACTGAAGCTTTCTTT